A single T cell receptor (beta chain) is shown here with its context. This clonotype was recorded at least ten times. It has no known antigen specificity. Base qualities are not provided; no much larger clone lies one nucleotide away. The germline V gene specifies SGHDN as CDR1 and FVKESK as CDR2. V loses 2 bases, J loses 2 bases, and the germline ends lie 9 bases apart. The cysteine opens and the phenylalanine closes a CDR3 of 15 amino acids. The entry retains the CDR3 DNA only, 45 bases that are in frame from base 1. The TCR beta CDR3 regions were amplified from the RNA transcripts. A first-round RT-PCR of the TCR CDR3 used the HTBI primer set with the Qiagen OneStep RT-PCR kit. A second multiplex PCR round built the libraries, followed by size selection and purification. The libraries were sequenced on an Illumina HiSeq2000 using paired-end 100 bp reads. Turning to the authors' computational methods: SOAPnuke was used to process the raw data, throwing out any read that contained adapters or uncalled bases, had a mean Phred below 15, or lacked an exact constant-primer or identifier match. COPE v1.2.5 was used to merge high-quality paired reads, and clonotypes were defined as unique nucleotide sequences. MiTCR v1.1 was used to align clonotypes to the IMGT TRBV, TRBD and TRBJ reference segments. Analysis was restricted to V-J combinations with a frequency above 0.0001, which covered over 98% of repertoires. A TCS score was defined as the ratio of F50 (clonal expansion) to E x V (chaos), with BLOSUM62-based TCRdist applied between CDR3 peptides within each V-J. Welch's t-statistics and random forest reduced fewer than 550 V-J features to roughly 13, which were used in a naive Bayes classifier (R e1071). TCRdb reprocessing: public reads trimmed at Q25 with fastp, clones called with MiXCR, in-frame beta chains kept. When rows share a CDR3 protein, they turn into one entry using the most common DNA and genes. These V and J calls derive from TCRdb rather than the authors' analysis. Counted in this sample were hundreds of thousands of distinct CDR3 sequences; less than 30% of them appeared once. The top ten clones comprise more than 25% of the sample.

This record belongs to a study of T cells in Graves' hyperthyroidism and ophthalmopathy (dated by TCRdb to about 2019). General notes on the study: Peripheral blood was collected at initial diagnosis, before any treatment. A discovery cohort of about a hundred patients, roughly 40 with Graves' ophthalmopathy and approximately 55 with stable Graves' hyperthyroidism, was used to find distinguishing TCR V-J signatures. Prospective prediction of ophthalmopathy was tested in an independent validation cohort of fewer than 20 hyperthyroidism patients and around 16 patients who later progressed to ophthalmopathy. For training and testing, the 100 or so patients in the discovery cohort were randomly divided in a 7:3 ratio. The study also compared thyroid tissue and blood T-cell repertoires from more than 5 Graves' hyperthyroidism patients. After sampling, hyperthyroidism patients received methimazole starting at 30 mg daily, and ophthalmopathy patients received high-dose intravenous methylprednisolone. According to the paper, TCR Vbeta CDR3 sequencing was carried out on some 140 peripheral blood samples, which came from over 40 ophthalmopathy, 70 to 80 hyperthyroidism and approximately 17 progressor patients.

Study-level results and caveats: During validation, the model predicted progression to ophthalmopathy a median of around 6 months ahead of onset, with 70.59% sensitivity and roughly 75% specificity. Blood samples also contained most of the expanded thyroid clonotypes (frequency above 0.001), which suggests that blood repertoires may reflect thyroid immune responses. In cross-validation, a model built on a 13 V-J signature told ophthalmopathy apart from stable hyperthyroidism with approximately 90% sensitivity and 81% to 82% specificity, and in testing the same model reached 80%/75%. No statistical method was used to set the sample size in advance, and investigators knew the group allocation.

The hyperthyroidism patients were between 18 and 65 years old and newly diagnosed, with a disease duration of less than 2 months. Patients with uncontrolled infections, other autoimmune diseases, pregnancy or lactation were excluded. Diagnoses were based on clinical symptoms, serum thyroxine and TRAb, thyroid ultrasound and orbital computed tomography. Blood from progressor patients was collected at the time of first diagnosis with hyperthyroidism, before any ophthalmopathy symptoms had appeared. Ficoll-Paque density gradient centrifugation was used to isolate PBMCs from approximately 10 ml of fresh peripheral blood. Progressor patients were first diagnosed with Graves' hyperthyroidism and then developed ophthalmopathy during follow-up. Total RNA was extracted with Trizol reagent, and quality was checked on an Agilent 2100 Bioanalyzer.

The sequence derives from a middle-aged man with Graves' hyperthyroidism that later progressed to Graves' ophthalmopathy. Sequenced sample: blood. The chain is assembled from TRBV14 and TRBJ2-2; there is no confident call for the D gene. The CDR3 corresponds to CASSQQNLNTGELFF. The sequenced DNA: TGTGCCAGCAGCCAACAAAACCTAAACACCGGGGAGCTGTTTTTT.